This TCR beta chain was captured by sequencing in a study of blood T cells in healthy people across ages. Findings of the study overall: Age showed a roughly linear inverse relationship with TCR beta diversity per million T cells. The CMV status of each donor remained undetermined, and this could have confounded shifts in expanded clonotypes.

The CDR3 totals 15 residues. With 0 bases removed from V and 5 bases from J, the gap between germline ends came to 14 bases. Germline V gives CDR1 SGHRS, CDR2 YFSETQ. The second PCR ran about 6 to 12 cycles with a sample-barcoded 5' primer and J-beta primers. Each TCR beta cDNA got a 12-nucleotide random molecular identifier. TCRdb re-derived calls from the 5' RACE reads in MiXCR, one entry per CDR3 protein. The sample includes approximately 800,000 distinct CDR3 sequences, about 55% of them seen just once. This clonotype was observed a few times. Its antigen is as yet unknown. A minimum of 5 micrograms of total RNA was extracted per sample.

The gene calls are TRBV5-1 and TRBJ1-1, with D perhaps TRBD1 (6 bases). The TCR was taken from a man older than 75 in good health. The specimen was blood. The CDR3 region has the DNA TGCGCCAGCAGCTTGGAAACCAGGGGATGGACTGAAGCTTTCTTT. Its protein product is CASSLETRGWTEAFF.